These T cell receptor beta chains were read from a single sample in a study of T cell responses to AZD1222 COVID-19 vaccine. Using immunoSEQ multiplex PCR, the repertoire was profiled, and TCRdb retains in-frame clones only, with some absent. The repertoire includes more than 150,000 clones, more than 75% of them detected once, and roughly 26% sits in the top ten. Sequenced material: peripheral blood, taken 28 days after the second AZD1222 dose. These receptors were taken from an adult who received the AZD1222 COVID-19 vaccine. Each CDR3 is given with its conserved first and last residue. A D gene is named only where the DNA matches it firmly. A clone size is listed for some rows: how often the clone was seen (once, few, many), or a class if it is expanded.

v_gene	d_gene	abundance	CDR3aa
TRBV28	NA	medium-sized	CASSRYEQYF
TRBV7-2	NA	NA	CASSFHGVDYGYTF
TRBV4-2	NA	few	CASSQEWDNSNQPQHF
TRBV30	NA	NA	CAWSVGVYHLYNEQFF
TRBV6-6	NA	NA	CAGRTAENTEAFF
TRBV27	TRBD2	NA	CASSFQAGGSYNEQFF
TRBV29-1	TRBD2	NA	CSVEPGTSGMSIQYF
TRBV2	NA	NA	CASSLSVGSNEQFF
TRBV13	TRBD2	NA	CASSFPSGSGYNEQFF
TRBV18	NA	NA	CASSPSTGSAFF
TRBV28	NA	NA	CASRVGDGGNTDTQYF
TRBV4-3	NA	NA	CASSQDIGDQPQHF
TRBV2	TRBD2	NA	CASSEEASGDTQYF
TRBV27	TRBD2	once	CASSLSPLAVQETQYF
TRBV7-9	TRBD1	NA	CASSRWGQGLSYEQYF
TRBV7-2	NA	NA	CASSFGGGPTYEQYF
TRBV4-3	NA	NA	CASSSRSLGPDTGELFF
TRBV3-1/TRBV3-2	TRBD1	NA	CASSQTGPDEQYF
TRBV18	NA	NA	CASSLEYEQYF
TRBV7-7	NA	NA	CASSQGVAGDTQYF
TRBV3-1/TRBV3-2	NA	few	CASSRWSDVDEQYF
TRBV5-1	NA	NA	CASATSRGLTYQETQYF
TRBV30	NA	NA	CAWIVRNTEAFF
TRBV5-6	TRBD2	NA	CASSARLTSIETGELFF
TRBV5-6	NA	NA	CASSLVGAGYNEQFF
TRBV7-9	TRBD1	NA	CASSLRQGAVYEQYF
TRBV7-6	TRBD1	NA	CASSVDRGTQETQYF
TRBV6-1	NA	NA	CASSEAQFPGAPDEQYF
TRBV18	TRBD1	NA	CASSPSGDRAPDTQYF
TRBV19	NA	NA	CAAGTLQETQYF
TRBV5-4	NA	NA	CATAPRADRGAGELFF
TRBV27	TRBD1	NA	CASSFRTGVGYTF
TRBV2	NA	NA	CASSYDGSSGNTIYF
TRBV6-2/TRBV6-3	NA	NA	CASSYRGMNTEAFF
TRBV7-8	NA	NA	CASSLSSGNTIYF
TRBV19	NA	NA	CASTPNFRGDNEQFF
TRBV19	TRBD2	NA	CASRAGVLSNEQFF
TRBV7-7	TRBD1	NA	CASSRGGLETQYF
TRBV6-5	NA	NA	CASRTAKGGEYEQYF
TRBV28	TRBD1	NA	CASSSPGTGRNEQYF
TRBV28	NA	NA	CAGSPLNRAYEQYF
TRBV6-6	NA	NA	CASSYRPDTYEQYF
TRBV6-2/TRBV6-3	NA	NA	CASSPGQGGNEQFF
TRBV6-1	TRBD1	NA	CASSGRQGSTNEKLFF
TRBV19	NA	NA	CASSLAGRGNQPQHF
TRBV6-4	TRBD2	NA	CASSDTLAGGPHEQFF
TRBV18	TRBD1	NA	CASSEQGSGTQYF
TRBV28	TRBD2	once	CASSPGTSVTYEQYF
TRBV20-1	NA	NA	CSASGQTYQETQYF
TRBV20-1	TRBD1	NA	CSASQRQGPLNQPQHF
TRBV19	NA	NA	CASSPGGNQPQHF
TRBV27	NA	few	CASSLEGGNSPLHF